What follows describes a single T cell receptor beta chain. Germline CDR1 SGHRS, CDR2 YFSETQ. J lost 3 bases, V lost 1 base, and 3 bases had no gene match. This CDR3 has 15 amino acids. These data belong to a study of neoadjuvant anti-PD-1 for oral cavity cancer. Only in-frame clones appear in the TCRdb table, and some are missing; sequencing was by immunoSEQ multiplex PCR. This table has about 14,000 clones, nearly 75% appearing once. Time point given: after neoadjuvant nivolumab, at surgical resection. These newly diagnosed stage II-IVA oral cavity squamous cell carcinoma patients had no prior systemic or radiation treatment.

J is TRBJ2-7 and V is TRBV5-1; 11 bases fit TRBD1. The receptor was isolated from a person aged 40 to 85 with oral cavity squamous cell carcinoma. The specimen was PBMCs, collected after nivolumab (anti-PD-1) treatment. The CDR3 DNA reads TGCGCCAGCAGCTTGCGGACAGGGGGCATCTACGAGCAGTACTTC. Its translation is CASSLRTGGIYEQYF.